One and the same sample provided the 12 T cell receptor beta chains below, sequenced in a study of regulatory T cells in long-lasting Graves disease. Time point here: newly diagnosed GD, antithyroid drugs for less than 3 months. There was RNA extracted from PBMCs, and the TCR library was made from it. Library construction for TCR beta used iRepertoire HTBI primers and Arm-PCR of CDR3 regions. Each CDR3 protein is one row after TCRdb ran MiXCR on the multiplex PCR reads. Altogether 440,000 or so distinct CDR3 sequences are present, 14% to 15% being singletons, with the ten largest covering 16%. These sequences were also reported in another study, on T cells in Graves' hyperthyroidism and ophthalmopathy.

The sequencing here drew on peripheral blood mononuclear cells (PBMCs), taken at new diagnosis, from a patient treated with antithyroid drugs. All receptors derive from a woman aged 25-40 years with Graves disease.

This clonotype has a count of ten or more. The chain uses TRBV18 and TRBJ2-3; D possibly uses TRBD1 or TRBD2 (6 bases each). The CDR3 covers 15 residues. The germline gives CDR1 KGHSH, CDR2 LQKENI. The V and J ends lost 6 bases and 2 bases respectively, with 15 bases between them. The CDR3 is CASSGGDTYTDTQYF. For the CDR3, the DNA is TGTGCCAGCTCGGGCGGGGACACTTACACAGATACGCAGTATTTT. The whole variable domain, remainder taken from reference TRBV18 and TRBJ2-3, is NAGVMQNPRHLVRRRGQEARLRCSPMKGHSHVYWYRQLPEEGLKFMVYLQKENIIDESGMPKERFSAEFPKEGPSILRIQQVVRGDSAAYFCASSGGDTYTDTQYFGPGTRLTVL.

This clonotype occurred many times. The rearrangement uses TRBV7-2 and TRBJ2-1, with 8 bases matching TRBD2. The CDR3 covers 16 residues. J gave up 4 bases and V 5 bases, and 10 bases lay outside the gene matches. CDR1 is SGHTA, CDR2 FQGNSA, per germline. The CDR3 bases are TGTGCCAGCAGCCGGGGGGGGGCCCTCTTTTACAATGAGCAGTTCTTC. This sequence encodes CASSRGGALFYNEQFF.

This clonotype was picked up a small number of times. The gene calls are TRBV12-5 and TRBJ2-3; possibly TRBD1 for D (6 bases). Deletions cut 6 bases from V and 7 bases from J, with 20 bases between. The CDR3 totals 15 residues. Per the germline V gene, CDR1 is LGHNT and CDR2 is FRNRAP. The CDR3 coding sequence is TGTGCTAGTGGCCCTCCGGGACATGGGGTGCATACGCAGTATTTT. It is translated as CASGPPGHGVHTQYF.

This clonotype was seen a handful of times. The chain is built from TRBV10-3 and TRBJ2-5, with 7 bases aligning to TRBD2. Losses at the gene ends were 3 bases for V and 5 bases for J; bases not matched to a gene: 12. The CDR3 length is 16 residues. Germline CDR1 and CDR2: ENHRY and SYGVKD. In DNA, the CDR3 is TGTGCCATCAGTGACGGGACTACCCGGGCCGGGGAGACCCAGTACTTC. Amino acid sequence: CAISDGTTRAGETQYF.

The DNA for the CDR3 is TGTGCCAGCAAGGAGGGGGGAGGTAATCAGCCCCAGCATTTT. Protein: CASKEGGGNQPQHF. The chain couples TRBV27 to TRBJ1-5, with TRBD1 as a possible D gene (6 bases). This CDR3 spans 14 amino acids. Germline CDR1 and CDR2: MNHEY and SMNVEV (reference sequence). V lost 7 bases and J lost 4, with 14 bases in between.

The gene calls are TRBV12-3 or TRBV12-4 and TRBJ2-6; 8 bases are shared with TRBD1. The V gene end was trimmed by 5 bases and the J gene end by 0 bases; junction bases not matched to a gene: 6. The CDR3 runs 17 residues. The CDR3 region has the DNA TGTGCCAGCAGTCGAGGGACAGGAGCCTCTGGGGCCAACGTCCTGACTTTC. Its protein is CASSRGTGASGANVLTF.

This clonotype appeared a few times. Just one base apart from a much larger clone, this may be a read error. The V call is TRBV20-1, the J call TRBJ2-7; D could derive from TRBD1 or TRBD2 (5 bases each). CDR1 is DFQATT, CDR2 SNEGSKA, per germline (reference sequence). The CDR3 totals 15 residues. The V end lost 0 bases, the J end lost 4 bases, and 16 bases lay between the germline ends. CDR3 nucleotide sequence: TGCAGTGCTAGAGATGGGGGAGAGGACGGGTACGAGCAGTACTTC. This codes for CSARDGGEDGYEQYF.

This clonotype was seen more than once but under ten times. This chain uses TRBV20-1 with TRBJ2-2; 9 positions match TRBD1. V lost 4 bases, J lost 6 bases, and 9 bases stayed unmatched. Looked up from germline, CDR1 is DFQATT and CDR2 is SNEGSKA (reference sequence). CDR3 length equals 15 residues. This CDR3 reads CSATGGTGLPGELFF. As DNA, the CDR3 is TGCAGTGCTACGGGTGGGACAGGGTTACCCGGGGAGCTGTTTTTT.

This clonotype was detected many times. The chain couples TRBV5-1 to TRBJ2-1, with D perhaps TRBD1 (6 bases). CDR1 SGHRS and CDR2 YFSETQ come from the germline V gene. This CDR3 has 14 residues. The V end was cut by 0 bases, the J end by 8 bases, with 12 bases between. CDR3 sequence (DNA): TGCGCCAGCAGCTTGGACAGGGCAACGTATGAGCAGTTCTTC. This sequence encodes CASSLDRATYEQFF.

Comment on this clonotype: This sequence may be a read error, since a much larger clone differs from it by one base. The V call is TRBV30, the J call TRBJ2-7; D is possibly TRBD1 (6 bases). The V end lost 3 bases, the J end lost 3 bases, and 18 bases lay between the germline ends. From germline, CDR1 is GTSNPN and CDR2 SVGIG (reference sequence). The CDR3 spans 15 residues. The CDR3 here is CAWSRLQGRGYEQYF. CDR3 in DNA: TGTGCCTGGAGCCGACTACAGGGAAGGGGCTACGAGCAGTACTTC.

Of note for this clonotype: A read error is the likely source, as a far larger clone sits one nucleotide away. V gene TRBV3-1 combines with J gene TRBJ2-3; the D gene is possibly TRBD1 (6 bases). The end of the DNA aligns better with TRBJ2-7, so the J call may be wrong. This CDR3 comprises 14 residues. CDR1 and CDR2 from the germline V gene are LGHDT and YNNKEL (reference sequence). Here the CDR3 reads CACRETGRSYEQYF. The CDR3 DNA sequence: TGTGCCTGCAGGGAAACAGGGAGATCATACGAGCAGTACTTC.

This clonotype was recorded many times. The V call is TRBV7-2, the J call TRBJ2-1; D remains unclear. The CDR3 length is 14 residues. CDR1 is SGHTA, CDR2 FQGNSA, per germline. The V and J ends lost 4 bases and 8 bases respectively, with 15 bases between them. The CDR3 protein is CASSSRQKVDEQFF. For the CDR3, the DNA is TGTGCCAGCAGCTCACGGCAGAAAGTCGATGAGCAGTTCTTC.